This section outlines one TCR beta chain sequence together with its context. V was trimmed by 7 bases and J by 9 bases, leaving 17 bases between them. Germline assignment: CDR1 SGHRS and CDR2 YFSETQ. The CDR3 runs to 12 residues. Sequencing was performed with immunoSEQ multiplex PCR; in TCRdb, only in-frame clones are kept and a portion is missing. The profile shows about 150,000 clones, more than 85% of them singletons. The record originates from a study of blood T cell repertoires in COVID-19. Study-wide background: The analysed material was cDNA or gDNA that came from T cells, B-cell-depleted T cells, or PBMCs.

This TCR came from a man in his 60s with COVID-19, enrolled during active disease. Sequenced sample: peripheral blood. The rearrangement joins TRBV5-1 to TRBJ2-7; D may be TRBD2 (6 bases). CDR3 in amino acids: CASGGTAPGQYF. The DNA for the CDR3 is TGCGCCAGCGGCGGGACGGCGCCAGGGCAGTACTTC.